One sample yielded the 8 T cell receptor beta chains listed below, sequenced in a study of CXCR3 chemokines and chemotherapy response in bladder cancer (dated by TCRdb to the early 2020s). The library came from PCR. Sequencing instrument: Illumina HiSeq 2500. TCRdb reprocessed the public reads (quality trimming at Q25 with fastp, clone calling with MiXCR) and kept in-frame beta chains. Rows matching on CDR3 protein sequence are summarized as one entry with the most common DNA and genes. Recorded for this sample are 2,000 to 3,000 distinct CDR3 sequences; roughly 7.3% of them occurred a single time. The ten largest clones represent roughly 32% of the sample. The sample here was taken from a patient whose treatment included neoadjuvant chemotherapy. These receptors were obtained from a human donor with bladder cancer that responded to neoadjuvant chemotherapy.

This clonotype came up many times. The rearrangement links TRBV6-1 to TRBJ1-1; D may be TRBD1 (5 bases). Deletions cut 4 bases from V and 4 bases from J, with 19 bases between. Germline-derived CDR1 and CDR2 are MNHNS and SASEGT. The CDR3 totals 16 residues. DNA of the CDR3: TGTGCCAGCAGTGTCCACTTACGCAGGGTGGGCACTGAAGCTTTCTTT. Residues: CASSVHLRRVGTEAFF.

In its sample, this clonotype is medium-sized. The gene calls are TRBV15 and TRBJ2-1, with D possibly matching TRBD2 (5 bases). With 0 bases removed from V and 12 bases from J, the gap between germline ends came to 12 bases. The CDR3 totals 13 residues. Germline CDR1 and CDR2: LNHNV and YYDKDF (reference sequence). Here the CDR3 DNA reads TGTGCCACCAGCAGAGATGAGGTCGAGGGGCAGTTCTTC. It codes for CATSRDEVEGQFF.

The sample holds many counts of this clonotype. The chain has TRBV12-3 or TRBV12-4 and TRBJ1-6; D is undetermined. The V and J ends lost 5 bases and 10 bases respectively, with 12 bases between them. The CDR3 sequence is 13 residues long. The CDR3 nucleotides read TGTGCCAGCAGTACTCTAATGGAATCACCCCTCCACTTT. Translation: CASSTLMESPLHF.

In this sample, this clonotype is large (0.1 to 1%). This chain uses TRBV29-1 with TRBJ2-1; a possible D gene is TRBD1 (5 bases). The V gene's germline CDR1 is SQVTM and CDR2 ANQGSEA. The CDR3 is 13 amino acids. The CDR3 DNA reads TGCACCATACGTAGGGGAACCTACAATGAGCAGTTCTTC. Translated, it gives CTIRRGTYNEQFF.

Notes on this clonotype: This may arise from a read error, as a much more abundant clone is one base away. CDR3 nucleotides: TGTGCCAGCTCACTCCCAGAAGGTGAGCAGTTCTTC. This sequence encodes CASSLPEGEQFF. V usage is TRBV18 and J usage is TRBJ2-1; D remains ambiguous. Germline loops: CDR1 KGHSH, CDR2 LQKENI. Trimming stripped 4 bases from V and 9 bases from J, with 10 bases between. The CDR3 has 12 residues.

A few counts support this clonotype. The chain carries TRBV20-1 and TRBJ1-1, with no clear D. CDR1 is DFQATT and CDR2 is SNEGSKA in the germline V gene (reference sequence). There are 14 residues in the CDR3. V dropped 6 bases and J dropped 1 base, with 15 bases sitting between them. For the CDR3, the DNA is TGCAGTGCCCCGGAGGGCAGAAAGAACACTGAAGCTTTCTTT. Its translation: CSAPEGRKNTEAFF.

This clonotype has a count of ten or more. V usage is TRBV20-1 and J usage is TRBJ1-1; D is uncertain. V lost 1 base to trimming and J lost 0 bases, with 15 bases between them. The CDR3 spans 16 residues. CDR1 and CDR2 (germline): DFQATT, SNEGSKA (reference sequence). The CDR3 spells CSARVSPVDMNTEAFF. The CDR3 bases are TGCAGTGCTAGAGTCTCTCCAGTTGATATGAACACTGAAGCTTTCTTT.

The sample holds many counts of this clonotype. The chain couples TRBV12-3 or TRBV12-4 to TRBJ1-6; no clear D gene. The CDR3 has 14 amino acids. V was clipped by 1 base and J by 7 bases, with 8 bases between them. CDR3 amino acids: CASSLGRGNSPLHF. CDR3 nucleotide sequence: TGTGCCAGCAGTTTAGGGCGAGGGAATTCACCCCTCCACTTT.